Described below is a single T cell receptor beta chain sequence and its context. This sample is part of a study of blood T cell repertoires in COVID-19. Study in general: COVID-19 samples collected from the United States, Italy and Spain covered acute and convalescent phases. PBMCs, B-cell-depleted T cells, or T cells were the source of the cDNA or gDNA that made up the material.

Methods used by the authors: Scientists estimated how many nucleated cells there were by amplifying reference gene primers. This table comes from immunoSEQ multiplex PCR, and its TCRdb copy is limited to in-frame clones, with some not included. D and trimming come from the DNA, and the V and J calls and clone size come from that table. This sample has roughly 240,000 clones, with roughly 86% found just once. The CDR3 runs 15 residues. CDR1 and CDR2 from the germline V gene are SGHDT and YYEEEE. Trimming shortened V by 5 bases and J by 0 bases, and 14 bases separated the two germline ends. The receptor was derived from a woman between 55 and 75 years old who had recovered from COVID-19. The chain is built from TRBV5-6 and TRBJ2-5, with a tentative D call TRBD1 (5 bases). Sequencing was done on a sample of peripheral blood. DNA for the CDR3: TGTGCCAGCAGTATTCGGACACTGTACCAAGAGACCCAGTACTTC. This codes for CASSIRTLYQETQYF.